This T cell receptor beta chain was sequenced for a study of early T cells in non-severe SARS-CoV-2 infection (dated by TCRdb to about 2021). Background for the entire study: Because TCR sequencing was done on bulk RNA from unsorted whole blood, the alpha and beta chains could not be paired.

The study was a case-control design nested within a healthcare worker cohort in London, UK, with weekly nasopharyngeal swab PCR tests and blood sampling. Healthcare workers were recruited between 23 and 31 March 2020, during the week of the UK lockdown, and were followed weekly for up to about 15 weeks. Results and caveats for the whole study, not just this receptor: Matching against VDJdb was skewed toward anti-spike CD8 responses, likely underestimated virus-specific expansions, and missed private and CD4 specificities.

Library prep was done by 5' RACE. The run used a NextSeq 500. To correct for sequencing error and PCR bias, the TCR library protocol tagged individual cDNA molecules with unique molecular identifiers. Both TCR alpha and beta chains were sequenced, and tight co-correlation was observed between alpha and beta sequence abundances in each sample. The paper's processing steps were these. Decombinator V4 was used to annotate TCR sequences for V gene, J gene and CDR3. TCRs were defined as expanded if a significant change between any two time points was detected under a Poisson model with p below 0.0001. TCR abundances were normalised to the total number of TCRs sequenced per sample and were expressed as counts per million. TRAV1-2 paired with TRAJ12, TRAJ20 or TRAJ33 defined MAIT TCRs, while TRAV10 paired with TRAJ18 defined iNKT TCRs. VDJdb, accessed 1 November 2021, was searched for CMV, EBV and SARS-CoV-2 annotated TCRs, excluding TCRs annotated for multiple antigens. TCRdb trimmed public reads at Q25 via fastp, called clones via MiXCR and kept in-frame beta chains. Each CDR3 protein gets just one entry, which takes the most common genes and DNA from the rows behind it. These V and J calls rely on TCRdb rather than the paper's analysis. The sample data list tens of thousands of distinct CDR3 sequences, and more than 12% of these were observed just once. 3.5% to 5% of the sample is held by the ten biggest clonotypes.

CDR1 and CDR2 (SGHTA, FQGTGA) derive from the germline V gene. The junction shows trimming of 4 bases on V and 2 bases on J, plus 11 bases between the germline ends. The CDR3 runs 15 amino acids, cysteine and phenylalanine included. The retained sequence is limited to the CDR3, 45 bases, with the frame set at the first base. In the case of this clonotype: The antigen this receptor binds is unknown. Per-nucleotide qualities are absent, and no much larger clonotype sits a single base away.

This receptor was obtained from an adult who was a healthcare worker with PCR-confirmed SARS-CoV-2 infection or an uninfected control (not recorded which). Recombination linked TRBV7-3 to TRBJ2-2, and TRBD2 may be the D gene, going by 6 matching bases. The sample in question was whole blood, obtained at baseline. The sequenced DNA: TGTGCCAGCAGCTACCGGGGGATAAACACCGGGGAGCTGTTTTTT. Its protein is CASSYRGINTGELFF.